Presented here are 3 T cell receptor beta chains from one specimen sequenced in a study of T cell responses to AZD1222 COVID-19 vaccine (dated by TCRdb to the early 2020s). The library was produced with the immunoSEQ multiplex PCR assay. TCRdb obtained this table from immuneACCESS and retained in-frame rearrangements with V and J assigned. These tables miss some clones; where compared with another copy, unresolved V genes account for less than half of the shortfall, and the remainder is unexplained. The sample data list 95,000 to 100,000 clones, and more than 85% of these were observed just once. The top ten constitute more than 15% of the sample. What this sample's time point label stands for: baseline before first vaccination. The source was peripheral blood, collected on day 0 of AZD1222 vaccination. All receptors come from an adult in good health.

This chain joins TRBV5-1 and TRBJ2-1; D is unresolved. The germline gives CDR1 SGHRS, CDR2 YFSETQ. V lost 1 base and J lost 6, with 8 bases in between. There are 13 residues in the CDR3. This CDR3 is CASSLPGGNEQFF. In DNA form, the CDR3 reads TGCGCCAGCAGCTTGCCGGGCGGCAATGAGCAGTTCTTC. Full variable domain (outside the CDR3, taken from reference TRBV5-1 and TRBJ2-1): KAGVTQTPRYLIKTRGQQVTLSCSPISGHRSVSWYQQTPGQGLQFLFEYFSETQRNKGNFPGRFSGRQFSNSRSEMNVSTLELGDSALYLCASSLPGGNEQFFGPGTRLTVL.

The CDR3 spells CASLPGAGYEQYF. In nucleotides, the CDR3 is TGTGCCAGCCTGCCGGGCGCGGGTTACGAGCAGTACTTC. The chain links TRBV12-3 or TRBV12-4 to TRBJ2-7; a possible D gene is TRBD2 (5 bases). Between the trimmed V and J ends, which lost 8 bases and 4 bases, there was a span of 15 bases. The CDR3 runs 13 residues.

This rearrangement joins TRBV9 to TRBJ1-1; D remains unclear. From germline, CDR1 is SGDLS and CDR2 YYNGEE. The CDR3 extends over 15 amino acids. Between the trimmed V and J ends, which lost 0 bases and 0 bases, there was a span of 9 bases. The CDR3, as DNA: TGTGCCAGCAGCGTAGGCAGCGCTTTGAACACTGAAGCTTTCTTT. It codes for CASSVGSALNTEAFF.